This entry features one T cell receptor (beta chain) sequence. Time point meaning: persistent/refractory GD, antithyroid drugs over 5 years with positive TRAb. Researchers made the TCR library from RNA that was extracted from PBMCs. The peripheral blood volume drawn was approximately 9 milliliters, and it was collected into EDTA tubes. V was clipped by 4 bases and J by 2 bases, with 5 bases between them. CDR3 length: 11 residues. Germline V CDR1 and CDR2: DFQATT, SNEGSKA (reference sequence). The data belong to a study of regulatory T cells in long-lasting Graves disease. CDR3 regions were amplified by Arm-PCR using iRepertoire HTBI primers to build TCR beta libraries. Each CDR3 protein gets one entry after TCRdb re-called the multiplex PCR reads with MiXCR. The sample consists of around 500,000 distinct CDR3 sequences, less than 25% of them appearing once.

Sample: peripheral blood mononuclear cells (PBMCs), taken when the disease was refractory, from a patient treated with antithyroid drugs. The V gene is TRBV20-1, the J gene TRBJ1-2; D gene unclear. The source of this sequence is a female donor with Graves disease. CDR3 bases: TGCAGTGCTAACCAGAACTATGGCTACACCTTC. Encoded protein: CSANQNYGYTF.